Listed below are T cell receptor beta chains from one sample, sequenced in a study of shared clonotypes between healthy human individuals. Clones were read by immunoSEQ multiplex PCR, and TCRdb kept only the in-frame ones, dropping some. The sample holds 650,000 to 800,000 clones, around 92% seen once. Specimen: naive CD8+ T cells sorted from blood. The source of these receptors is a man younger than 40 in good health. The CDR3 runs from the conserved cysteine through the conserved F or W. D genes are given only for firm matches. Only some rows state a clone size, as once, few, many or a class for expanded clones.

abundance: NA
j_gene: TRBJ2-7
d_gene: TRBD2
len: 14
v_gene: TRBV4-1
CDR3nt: TGCGCCAGCAGCCAGGGCGGGAGCTCCTACGAGCAGTACTTC
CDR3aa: CASSQGGSSYEQYF

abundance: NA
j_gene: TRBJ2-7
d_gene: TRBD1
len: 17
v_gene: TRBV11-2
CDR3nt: TGTGCCAGCAGCACCAGTCCTACAGGGGCCAAATCCTACGAGCAGTACTTC
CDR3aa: CASSTSPTGAKSYEQYF

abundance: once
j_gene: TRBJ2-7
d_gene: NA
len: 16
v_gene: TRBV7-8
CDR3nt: TGTGCCAGCAGCTTAGGGTGGGTAGGGGACTCCTACGAGCAGTACTTC
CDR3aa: CASSLGWVGDSYEQYF

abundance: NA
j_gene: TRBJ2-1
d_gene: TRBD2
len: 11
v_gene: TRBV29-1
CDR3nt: TGCAGCGTTGAAGACCTAGCGGGAGTGGTCTTC
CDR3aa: CSVEDLAGVVF

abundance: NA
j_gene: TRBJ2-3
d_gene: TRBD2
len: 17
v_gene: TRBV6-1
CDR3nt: TGTGCCAGCAGTGCCCACCGCCTAGCGGTTAGCCCAGATACGCAGTATTTT
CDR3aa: CASSAHRLAVSPDTQYF

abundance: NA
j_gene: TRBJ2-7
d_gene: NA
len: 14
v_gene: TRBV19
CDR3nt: TGTGCCAGTAGTATTGATAGCGGAGGCTACGAGCAGTACTTC
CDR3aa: CASSIDSGGYEQYF

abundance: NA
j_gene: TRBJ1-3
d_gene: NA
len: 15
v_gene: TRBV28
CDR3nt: TGTGCCAGCAGTTTATCCCCAGCAGCAGGAAACACCATATATTTT
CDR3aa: CASSLSPAAGNTIYF

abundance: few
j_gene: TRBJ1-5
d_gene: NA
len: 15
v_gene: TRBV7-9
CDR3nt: TGTGCCAGCAGCTCATCAGAGTATAGCAATCAGCCCCAGCATTTT
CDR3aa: CASSSSEYSNQPQHF

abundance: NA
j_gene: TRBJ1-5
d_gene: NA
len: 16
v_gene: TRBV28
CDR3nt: TGTGCCAGCAGTTTTATGTCTTCAGGGAGCAATCAGCCCCAGCATTTT
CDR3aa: CASSFMSSGSNQPQHF

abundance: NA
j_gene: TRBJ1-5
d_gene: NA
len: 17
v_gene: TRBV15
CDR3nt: TGTGCCACCAGCATGAAGGGGGATTTGGTCTCAGATCAGCCCCAGCATTTT
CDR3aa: CATSMKGDLVSDQPQHF

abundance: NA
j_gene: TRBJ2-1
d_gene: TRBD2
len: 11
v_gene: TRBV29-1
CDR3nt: TGCAGCGTGGAACTAGCGGGGACCCAGTTCTTC
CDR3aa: CSVELAGTQFF

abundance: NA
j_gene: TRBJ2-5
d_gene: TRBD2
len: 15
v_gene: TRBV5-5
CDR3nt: TGTGCCAGCAGCTTTGGGACTAGTAACCCGGAGACCCAGTACTTC
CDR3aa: CASSFGTSNPETQYF

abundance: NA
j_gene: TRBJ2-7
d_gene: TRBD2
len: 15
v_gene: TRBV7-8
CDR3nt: TGTGCCAGCAGCCCTCCGGGACTAGCGCTCTACGAGCAGTACTTC
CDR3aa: CASSPPGLALYEQYF

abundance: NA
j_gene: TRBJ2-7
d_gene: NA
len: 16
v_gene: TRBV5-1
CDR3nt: TGCGCCAGCCGTCCGACTGGAACGACTATCTCCTACGAGCAGTACTTC
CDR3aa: CASRPTGTTISYEQYF

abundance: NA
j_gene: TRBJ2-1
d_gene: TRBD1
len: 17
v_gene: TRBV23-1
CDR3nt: TGCGCCAGCAGTCAATTACCGATCCGGGACAGAAACAATGAGCAGTTCTTC
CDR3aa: CASSQLPIRDRNNEQFF

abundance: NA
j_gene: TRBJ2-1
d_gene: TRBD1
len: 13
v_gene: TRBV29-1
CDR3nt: TGCAGCGACCTGGACAGGGACGACAATGAGCAGTTCTTC
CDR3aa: CSDLDRDDNEQFF

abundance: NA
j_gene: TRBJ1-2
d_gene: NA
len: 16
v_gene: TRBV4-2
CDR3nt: TGTGCCAGCAGCCAGGAGGTGAGACGGAGTAACTATGGCTACACCTTC
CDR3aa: CASSQEVRRSNYGYTF

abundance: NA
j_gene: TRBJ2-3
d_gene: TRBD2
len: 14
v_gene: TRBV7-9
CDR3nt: TGTGCCAGCAGCTCAGGACTAGAGGCAGATACGCAGTATTTT
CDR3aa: CASSSGLEADTQYF

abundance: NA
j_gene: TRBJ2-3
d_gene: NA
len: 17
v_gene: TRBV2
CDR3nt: TGTGCCAGCAGTGAATTTGGGGCAGGGGTTTTTTTAGATACGCAGTATTTT
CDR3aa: CASSEFGAGVFLDTQYF

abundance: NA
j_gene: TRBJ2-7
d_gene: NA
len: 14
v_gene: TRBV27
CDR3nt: TGTGCCAGCAGTGAAGGGCGGGTCTTCTACGAGCAGTACTTC
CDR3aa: CASSEGRVFYEQYF

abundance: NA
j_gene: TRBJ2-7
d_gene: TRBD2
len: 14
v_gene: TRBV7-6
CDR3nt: TGTGCCAGCAGCTCTAGCGGGAACTCCTACGAGCAGTACTTC
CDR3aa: CASSSSGNSYEQYF

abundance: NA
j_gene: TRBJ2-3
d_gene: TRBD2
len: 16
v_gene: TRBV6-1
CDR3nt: TGTGCCAGCAGTGTATTTAGCGGGAGGAGCACAGATACGCAGTATTTT
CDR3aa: CASSVFSGRSTDTQYF

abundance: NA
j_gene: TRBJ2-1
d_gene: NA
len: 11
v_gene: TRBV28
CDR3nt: TGTGCCAGCAGTTCCGAATATGAGCAGTTCTTC
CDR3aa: CASSSEYEQFF

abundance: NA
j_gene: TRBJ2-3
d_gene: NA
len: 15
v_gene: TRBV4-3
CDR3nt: TGCGCCAGCAGCCAAGAGTGGACTAGCACAGATACGCAGTATTTT
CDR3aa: CASSQEWTSTDTQYF

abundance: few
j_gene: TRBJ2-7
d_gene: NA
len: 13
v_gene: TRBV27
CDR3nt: TGTGCCAGCAGTTCCCAGAGCTCCTACGAGCAGTACTTC
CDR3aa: CASSSQSSYEQYF

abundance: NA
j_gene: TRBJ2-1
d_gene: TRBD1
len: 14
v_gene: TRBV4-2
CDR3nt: TGTGCCAGCGCCAACCGGGACAGCTACAATGAGCAGTTCTTC
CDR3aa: CASANRDSYNEQFF

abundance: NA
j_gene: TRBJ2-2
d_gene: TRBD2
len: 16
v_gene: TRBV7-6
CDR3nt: TGTGCCAGCAGCTTATTGGCGGGAGAGGACACCGGGGAGCTGTTTTTT
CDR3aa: CASSLLAGEDTGELFF

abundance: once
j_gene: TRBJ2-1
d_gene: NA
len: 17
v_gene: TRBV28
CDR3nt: TGTGCCAGCAGTCCCTACCCCGGACCGACGAGAGGCAATGAGCAGTTCTTC
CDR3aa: CASSPYPGPTRGNEQFF

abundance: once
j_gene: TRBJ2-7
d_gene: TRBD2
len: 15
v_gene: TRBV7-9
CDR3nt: TGTGCCAGCAGGCCTACTAGCGGGAGTTCCTACGAGCAGTACTTC
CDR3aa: CASRPTSGSSYEQYF

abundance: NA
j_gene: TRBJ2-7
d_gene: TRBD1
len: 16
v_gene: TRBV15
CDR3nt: TGTGCCACCAGCCCTGCACCGGGACAGGGTGGGAACGAGCAGTACTTC
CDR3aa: CATSPAPGQGGNEQYF

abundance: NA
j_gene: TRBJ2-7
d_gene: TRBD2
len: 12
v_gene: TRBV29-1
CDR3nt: TGCAGCGCCGAAGGACTAGCAAACGAGCAGTACTTC
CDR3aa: CSAEGLANEQYF

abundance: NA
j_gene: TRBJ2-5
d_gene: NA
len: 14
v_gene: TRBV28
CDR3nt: TGTGCCAGCAGTTTTGGGACTTTACAAGAGACCCAGTACTTC
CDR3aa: CASSFGTLQETQYF

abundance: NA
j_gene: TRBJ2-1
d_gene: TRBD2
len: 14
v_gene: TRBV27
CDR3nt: TGTGCCAGCAGACATAGCGGGAGGGTTAATGAGCAGTTCTTC
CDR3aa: CASRHSGRVNEQFF

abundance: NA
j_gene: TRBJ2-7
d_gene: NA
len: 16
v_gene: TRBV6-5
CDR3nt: TGTGCCAGCAGTTACTCGAAATTTGGCCCATTACGGGAGCAGTACTTC
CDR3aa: CASSYSKFGPLREQYF

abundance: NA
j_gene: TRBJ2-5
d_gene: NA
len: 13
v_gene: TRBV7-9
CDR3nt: TGTGCCAGCAGCTTAGAGGGGGTAGAGACCCAGTACTTC
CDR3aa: CASSLEGVETQYF

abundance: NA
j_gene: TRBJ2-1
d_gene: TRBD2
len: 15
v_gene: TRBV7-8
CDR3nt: TGTGCCAGCAGCGGTAGCGGGAGGGAATTGAATGAGCAGTTCTTC
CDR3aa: CASSGSGRELNEQFF

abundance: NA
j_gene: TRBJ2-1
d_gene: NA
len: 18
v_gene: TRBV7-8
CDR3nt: TGTGCCAGCAGCTCCCAAGGCTGGATCGGCAGCTCCTACAATGAGCAGTTCTTC
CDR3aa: CASSSQGWIGSSYNEQFF

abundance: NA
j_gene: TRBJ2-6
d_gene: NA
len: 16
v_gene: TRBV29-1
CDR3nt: TGCAGCGTTGAAGATACTAGACCCTCCGGGGCCAACGTCCTGACTTTC
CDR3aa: CSVEDTRPSGANVLTF

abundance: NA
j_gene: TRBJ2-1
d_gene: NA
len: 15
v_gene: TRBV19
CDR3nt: TGTGCCAGTAGTCCGACTAGAACAAGTAGCAATGAGCAGTTCTTC
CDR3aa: CASSPTRTSSNEQFF

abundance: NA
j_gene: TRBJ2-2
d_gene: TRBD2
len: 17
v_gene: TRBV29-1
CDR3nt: TGCAGCGCCGAGACTAGCGGGAAGGGCCATAACACCGGGGAGCTGTTTTTT
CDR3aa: CSAETSGKGHNTGELFF

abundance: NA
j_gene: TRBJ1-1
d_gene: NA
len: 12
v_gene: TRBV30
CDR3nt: TGTGCCTGGCGTAACTTGAACACTGAAGCTTTCTTT
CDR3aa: CAWRNLNTEAFF

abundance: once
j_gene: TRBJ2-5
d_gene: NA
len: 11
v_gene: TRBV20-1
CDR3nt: TGCAGTGCTAGGGAGGTACAGACCCAGTACTTC
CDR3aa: CSAREVQTQYF

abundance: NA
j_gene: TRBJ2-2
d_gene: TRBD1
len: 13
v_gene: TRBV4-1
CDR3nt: TGCGCCAGCAGCCTGACAGGGGCCGGGGAGCTGTTTTTT
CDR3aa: CASSLTGAGELFF

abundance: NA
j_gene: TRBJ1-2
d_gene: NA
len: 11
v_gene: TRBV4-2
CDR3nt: TGTGCCAGCAGCAAGACCTATGGCTACACCTTC
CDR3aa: CASSKTYGYTF

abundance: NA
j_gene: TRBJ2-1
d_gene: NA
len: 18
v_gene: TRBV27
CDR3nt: TGTGCCAGCAGTTTTTTACGGGGAACCGGACAGCTGCCCAATGAGCAGTTCTTC
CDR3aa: CASSFLRGTGQLPNEQFF

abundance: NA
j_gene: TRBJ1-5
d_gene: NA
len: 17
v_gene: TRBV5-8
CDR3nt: TGTGCCAGCACCCCCCGGTCAGATACCTATAGCAATCAGCCCCAGCATTTT
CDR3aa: CASTPRSDTYSNQPQHF

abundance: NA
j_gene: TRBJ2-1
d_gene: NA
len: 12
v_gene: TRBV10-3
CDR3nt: TGTGCCATCAGTGGAACAGGTGAGGAGCAGTTCTTC
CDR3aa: CAISGTGEEQFF

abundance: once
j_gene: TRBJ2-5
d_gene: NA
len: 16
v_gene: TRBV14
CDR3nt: TGTGCCAGCAGCCAAGAAATGGGCGGGGCAGGCGAGACCCAGTACTTC
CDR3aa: CASSQEMGGAGETQYF